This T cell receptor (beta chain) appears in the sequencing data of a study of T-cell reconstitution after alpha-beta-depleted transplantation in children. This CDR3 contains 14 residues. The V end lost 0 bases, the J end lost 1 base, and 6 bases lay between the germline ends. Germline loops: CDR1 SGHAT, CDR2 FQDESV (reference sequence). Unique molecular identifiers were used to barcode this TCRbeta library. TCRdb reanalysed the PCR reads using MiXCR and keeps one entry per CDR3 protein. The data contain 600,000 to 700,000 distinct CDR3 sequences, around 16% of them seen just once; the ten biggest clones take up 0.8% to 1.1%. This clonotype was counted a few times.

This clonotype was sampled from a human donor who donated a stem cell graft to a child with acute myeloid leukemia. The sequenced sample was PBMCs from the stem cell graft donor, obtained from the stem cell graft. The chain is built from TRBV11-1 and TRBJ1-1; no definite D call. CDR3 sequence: CASSLAPRNTEAFF. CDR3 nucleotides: TGTGCCAGCAGCTTAGCACCCAGGAACACTGAAGCTTTCTTT. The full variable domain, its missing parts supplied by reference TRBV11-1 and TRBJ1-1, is EAEVAQSPRYKITEKSQAVAFWCDPISGHATLYWYRQILGQGPELLVQFQDESVVDDSQLPKDRFSAERLKGVDSTLKIQPAELGDSAMYLCASSLAPRNTEAFFGQGTRLTVV.